The source of this TCR beta chain is a study of CD4 T cell repertoires and nickel (dated by TCRdb to the early 2020s). Cut back by 6 bases and 0 bases, the V and J ends lie 14 bases apart. Taken from cysteine to phenylalanine, the CDR3 has 14 residues. Just the 42-base CDR3 DNA is kept, in frame starting at base 1. CDR1 DFQATT and CDR2 SNEGSKA are derived from the germline V gene (reference sequence). On this clonotype: The clone's antigen remains unknown. No base quality information exists; no much larger clone differs at one position.

The protocol used for the library was RT-PCR. This sample was sequenced with an Illumina MiSeq. TCRdb trimmed public reads at Q25 via fastp, called clones via MiXCR and kept in-frame beta chains. One record per CDR3 amino acid sequence lists the most common genes and DNA. The sample yields about 330 distinct CDR3 sequences; 53% were counted once. About 10% of the sample belongs to the ten largest clones. The receptor was derived from a human donor in a nickel allergy study, with or without nickel allergy (not recorded which). It is not recorded whether this sample comes from one donor or several. Sequenced: CD4+ T cells from blood, not recorded whether cultured. The chain couples TRBV20-1 to TRBJ1-1; TRBD1 is a possible D gene, resting on 6 matching bases. The sequenced DNA: TGCAGTGCCAAAGGGGGAATTATGAACACTGAAGCTTTCTTT. It encodes CSAKGGIMNTEAFF.